These 10 T cell receptor beta chains originate from one sample sequenced in a study of OX40 agonist ivuxolimab in advanced cancers. Clones were read by immunoSEQ multiplex PCR, and TCRdb kept only the in-frame ones, dropping some. The repertoire includes about 60,000 clones, about 85% of them detected once, and around 16% sits in the top ten. Sequences were derived from CD4+ or CD8+ T cells sorted from blood, sampled in a trial of the OX40 agonist ivuxolimab. The origin of the receptors is an adult with an advanced solid tumor such as melanoma, head and neck, liver or kidney cancer.

The chain employs TRBV25-1 and TRBJ2-5; no firm D call. The better agreement between TRBJ2-7 and the DNA end casts doubt on the J call. Germline-derived CDR1 and CDR2 are MGHDK and SYGVNS. CDR3 length equals 15 residues. The CDR3 is CASSVSFFSSYEQYF. CDR3 nucleotides: TGTGCCAGCAGTGTTAGCTTTTTTAGCTCCTACGAGCAGTACTTC.

V is TRBV28 and J is TRBJ1-1, with unresolved D. Germline V lookup: CDR1 MDHEN, CDR2 SYDVKM. CDR3 length: 14 residues. V lost 6 bases, J lost 5 bases, and 16 bases lay in between. DNA for the CDR3: TGTGCCAGCAGCCTTTATGGGCGGCAGACTGAAGCTTTCTTT. It yields the protein CASSLYGRQTEAFF.

V gene TRBV4-1 combines with J gene TRBJ2-1; 13 nucleotides align to TRBD2. Trimming removed 0 bases from V and 3 bases from J; junction bases left unmatched: 8. This CDR3 region has 19 residues. The germline CDR1 and CDR2 sequences are MGHRA and YSYEKL. For the CDR3, the DNA is TGCGCCAGCAGCCAAGAGGGACTAGCGGGATTCGGACGCTACAATGAGCAGTTCTTC. This gives the protein CASSQEGLAGFGRYNEQFF.

The chain is built from TRBV5-6 and TRBJ1-6; TRBD1 is a possible D gene (6 bases). Trimming took 4 bases from V and 10 from J, leaving 15 bases between them. CDR1 is SGHDT and CDR2 is YYEEEE in the germline V gene. The CDR3 extends over 14 amino acids. CDR3 sequence reads: CASSRRSGESPLHF. The DNA for the CDR3 is TGTGCCAGCAGCCGAAGGTCAGGGGAATCACCCCTCCACTTT.

This rearrangement joins TRBV5-1 to TRBJ2-5; 10 bases line up with TRBD2. The CDR3 length is 16 residues. Germline CDR1 and CDR2: SGHRS and YFSETQ. Trimming at V came to 4 bases and at J to 4 bases, leaving 10 bases not matched to a gene. CDR3 in amino acids: CASSKGLAAGRETQYF. The CDR3 region has the DNA TGCGCCAGCAGCAAAGGACTAGCGGCCGGTCGAGAGACCCAGTACTTC. The variable domain in full, with the rest retrieved from reference TRBV5-1 and TRBJ2-5, is KAGVTQTPRYLIKTRGQQVTLSCSPISGHRSVSWYQQTPGQGLQFLFEYFSETQRNKGNFPGRFSGRQFSNSRSEMNVSTLELGDSALYLCASSKGLAAGRETQYFGPGTRLLVL.

The chain uses TRBV14 and TRBJ2-2; no definite D call. V shed 1 base and J shed 4 bases, with 4 bases lying between them. The CDR3 is 13 residues long. CDR1 is SGHDN and CDR2 is FVKESK in the germline V gene. In DNA, the CDR3 is TGTGCCAGCAGCCAAGTAGTCACCGGGGAGCTGTTTTTT. It encodes CASSQVVTGELFF.

This chain uses TRBV6-1 with TRBJ2-7; TRBD2 agrees at 14 bases. Per the germline V gene, CDR1 is MNHNS and CDR2 is SASEGT. The V and J ends lost 7 bases and 5 bases, in that order; junction bases with no gene match: 7. The CDR3 loop spans 15 amino acids. The DNA of the CDR3 is TGTGCCAGCAAAAAGACTAGCGGGAGGGGCAACGAGCAGTACTTC. Its protein product is CASKKTSGRGNEQYF.

The rearrangement uses TRBV18 and TRBJ2-5, with 8 positions matching TRBD1. The CDR3 sequence is 14 residues long. Germline V gives CDR1 KGHSH, CDR2 LQKENI. Losses at the gene ends were 2 bases for V and 5 bases for J; bases not matched to a gene: 4. CDR3 amino acids: CASSPYGQGETQYF. In DNA form, the CDR3 reads TGTGCCAGCTCACCATACGGACAGGGTGAGACCCAGTACTTC.

This clone has only one observation. The chain is built from TRBV6-6 and TRBJ1-3, with 9 bases identical to TRBD1. CDR1 is MNHNY, CDR2 SVGAGI, per germline (reference sequence). Germline trimming cut 5 bases from V and 5 bases from J; bases unmatched to any gene: 4. This CDR3 region has 14 residues. CDR3 amino acids: CASSRGTGRNTIYF. The CDR3 region has the DNA TGTGCCAGCAGTCGGGGGACAGGGAGAAACACCATATATTTT.

This clone was detected a few times. This chain links TRBV9 with TRBJ2-2; D is ambiguous. Germline loops: CDR1 SGDLS, CDR2 YYNGEE. This CDR3 comprises 13 residues. The V gene lost 4 bases and the J gene lost 3 bases, with 7 bases spanning the gap. The chain's CDR3 is CASSWLHTGELFF. DNA of the CDR3: TGTGCCAGCAGCTGGCTGCACACCGGGGAGCTGTTTTTT.